Below are 27 T cell receptor beta chains sequenced from a single sample in a study of Graves' ophthalmopathy and Graves' hyperthyroidism. The sequenced template was RNA, covering the TCR beta CDR3 region. RT-PCR in the first round used HTBI primers; a second-round multiplex PCR followed. TCRdb recomputed calls from the multiplex PCR reads with MiXCR, one row per CDR3 protein. The sample has about 220,000 distinct CDR3 sequences, roughly 21% seen once. The sequencing input was peripheral blood. The receptors originated from a woman between 45 and 65 years old with Graves' ophthalmopathy.

At least ten counts were recorded for this clonotype. V is TRBV25-1 and J is TRBJ2-4; 8 bases are a match to TRBD2. V trimming: 2 bases; J trimming: 2 bases; junction bases outside the gene matches: 8. Germline V gene sequence: CDR1 MGHDK, CDR2 SYGVNS. This CDR3 has 17 amino acids. The CDR3 loop reads CASSERSREGPKNIQYF. For the CDR3, the DNA is TGTGCCAGCAGTGAAAGGAGTCGGGAGGGCCCCAAAAACATTCAGTACTTC.

This clonotype was seen many times. The chain uses TRBV20-1 and TRBJ1-5, with a tentative D call TRBD1 (5 bases). V lost 6 bases and J lost 3, with 18 bases in between. The CDR3 totals 15 residues. The germline V gene has CDR1 DFQATT and CDR2 SNEGSKA (reference sequence). In DNA, the CDR3 is TGCAGTGCCGATAGCAGGGACGGATACAATCAGCCCCAGCATTTT. It translates to CSADSRDGYNQPQHF.

The chain uses TRBV28 and TRBJ2-2; D is unresolved. The CDR3 has 15 residues. Trimming shortened V by 6 bases and J by 0 bases, and 11 bases separated the two germline ends. Germline CDR1 and CDR2: MDHEN and SYDVKM. CDR3 in DNA: TGTGCCAGCAGCCCCTGGAGCGCGAACACCGGGGAGCTGTTTTTT. Translation: CASSPWSANTGELFF.

The chain links TRBV9 to TRBJ1-3; D remains ambiguous. V was shortened by 1 base and J by 0 bases, with 11 bases between the two germline ends. CDR3 length: 16 residues. CDR1 and CDR2 (germline): SGDLS, YYNGEE. The CDR3 region is CASSVWYGDSGNTIYF. The CDR3 nucleotides are TGTGCCAGCAGCGTATGGTACGGGGACTCTGGAAACACCATATATTTT.

This clonotype was counted many times. The V gene is TRBV11-1, the J gene TRBJ2-7; D uncertain. CDR1 SGHAT and CDR2 FQDESV come from the germline V gene (reference sequence). The CDR3 runs to 14 residues. With 3 bases removed from V and 3 bases from J, the gap between germline ends came to 12 bases. The CDR3 nucleotides read TGTGCCAGCAGCTTGGGAAATGAGGTCTACGAGCAGTACTTC. Translating gives CASSLGNEVYEQYF.

This clonotype appeared many times. The chain carries TRBV7-8 and TRBJ2-5, with D perhaps TRBD2 (5 bases). Trimming pared 2 bases from V and 5 bases from J, leaving 12 bases between. This CDR3 has 14 amino acids. Germline loops: CDR1 SGHVS, CDR2 FQNEAQ. The CDR3 nucleotides read TGTGCCAGCAGCTTAAGACCCAGAGGGGAGACCCAGTACTTC. As protein: CASSLRPRGETQYF.

This clonotype was recorded at least ten times. The chain combines TRBV20-1 with TRBJ1-2; D is uncertain. Germline values: CDR1 DFQATT, CDR2 SNEGSKA (reference sequence). The CDR3 has 11 residues. V lost 6 bases and J lost 4, with 9 bases in between. CDR3 DNA: TGCAGTGCCTCCTTGGGCTATGGCTACACCTTC. Translated, it gives CSASLGYGYTF.

This clonotype was detected many times. The chain uses TRBV27 and TRBJ1-5; D is unclear. Germline lookup yields CDR1 MNHEY and CDR2 SMNVEV (reference sequence). The CDR3 has 11 amino acids. V was clipped by 8 bases and J by 4 bases, with 6 bases between them. The CDR3 region is CASGWNQPQHF. CDR3 nucleotide sequence: TGTGCCAGCGGGTGGAATCAGCCCCAGCATTTT.

This clonotype was observed many times. The J gene is TRBJ2-5, the V gene TRBV7-9, with 9 bases lining up with TRBD1. This CDR3 region has 15 residues. From germline, CDR1 is SEHNR and CDR2 FQNEAQ (reference sequence). With 4 bases clipped from V and 2 bases from J, the junction kept 5 bases outside the gene matches. In nucleotides, the CDR3 is TGTGCCAGCAGCTCACCAGACAGGGGGCAAGAGACCCAGTACTTC. It translates to CASSSPDRGQETQYF.

This clonotype was found many times. The J gene is TRBJ2-5, the V gene TRBV28, with D uncertain. Germline V gene sequence: CDR1 MDHEN, CDR2 SYDVKM. V lost 4 bases and J lost 2, with 5 bases in between. The CDR3 length is 12 residues. In DNA, the CDR3 is TGTGCCAGCAGTTACCGACAAGAGACCCAGTACTTC. It translates to CASSYRQETQYF.

The sample holds many counts of this clonotype. The J gene is TRBJ2-7, the V gene TRBV7-6, with 7 bases lining up with TRBD2. The germline CDR1 and CDR2 sequences are SGHVS and FNYEAQ. V was pared by 2 bases and J by 1 base, with 5 bases of the junction left unmatched. This CDR3 is 15 amino acids long. CDR3 coding DNA: TGTGCCAGCAGCTTAATCGGGGGAGGGTCCTACGAGCAGTACTTC. It translates to CASSLIGGGSYEQYF.

This clonotype occurred many times. The rearrangement joins TRBV30 to TRBJ1-1; D might be TRBD1 (6 bases). V lost 3 bases and J lost 0, with 14 bases in between. The CDR3 has 15 residues. Germline V gene sequence: CDR1 GTSNPN, CDR2 SVGIG (reference sequence). CDR3 loop: CAWSWMDRLNTEAFF. DNA for the CDR3: TGTGCCTGGAGCTGGATGGACAGATTGAACACTGAAGCTTTCTTT.

Many counts were recorded for this clonotype. The chain carries TRBV6-1 and TRBJ2-2; 10 positions agree with TRBD2. Trimming removed 1 base from V and 4 bases from J; junction bases left unmatched: 6. The CDR3 consists of 17 residues. In germline, CDR1 is MNHNS, CDR2 SASEGT. CDR3 sequence (DNA): TGTGCCAGCAGTGAAGAGCGGCTAGCGGGAGTCACCGGGGAGCTGTTTTTT. Translated: CASSEERLAGVTGELFF.

The table lists this clonotype with a few counts. The chain joins TRBV6-2 or TRBV6-3 to TRBJ2-5; 10 bases are shared with TRBD2. J lost 4 bases, V lost 4 bases, and 9 bases had no gene match. The CDR3 has 16 residues. Germline-derived CDR1 and CDR2 are MNHEY and SVGEGT. The CDR3 sequence: CASSSRAGGPRETQYF. CDR3 DNA sequence: TGTGCCAGCAGTTCTCGAGCGGGGGGGCCACGAGAGACCCAGTACTTC.

Of note for this clonotype: A read error may be the cause here, since a much bigger clone is one base away. The chain carries TRBV18 and TRBJ2-5; no clear D. Trimming took 1 base from V and 4 from J, leaving 10 bases between them. This CDR3 comprises 14 residues. Looked up from germline, CDR1 is KGHSH and CDR2 is LQKENI. CDR3 loop: CASSPQNRRETQYF. The DNA for the CDR3 is TGTGCCAGCTCACCACAGAATAGACGAGAGACCCAGTACTTC.

This clonotype was seen ten or more times. The chain joins TRBV6-2 or TRBV6-3 to TRBJ2-2, with 7 bases lining up with TRBD1. With 0 bases clipped from V and 0 bases from J, the junction kept 1 base outside the gene matches. In germline, CDR1 is MNHEY, CDR2 SVGEGT. This CDR3 region has 16 residues. In DNA, the CDR3 is TGTGCCAGCAGTTACTCTACAGGGGCGAACACCGGGGAGCTGTTTTTT. Encoded protein: CASSYSTGANTGELFF.

This clonotype has ten or more counts. This chain connects TRBV27 to TRBJ2-7; 7 bases fit TRBD1. CDR1 is MNHEY, CDR2 SMNVEV, per germline (reference sequence). V shed 6 bases and J 12 bases; nucleotides not matched to a gene: 11. CDR3 length: 12 amino acids. The CDR3 region has the DNA TGTGCCAGCAGAGGGACAGCCCAACTCCGGTACTTC. Protein sequence: CASRGTAQLRYF.

The sample holds many counts of this clonotype. V gene TRBV12-3 or TRBV12-4 combines with J gene TRBJ2-5; D is unresolved. The CDR3 loop spans 16 amino acids. V was trimmed by 3 bases and J by 4 bases, leaving 18 bases between them. The CDR3 reads CASSFSVSSTGETQYF. For the CDR3, the DNA is TGTGCCAGCAGTTTTAGTGTCAGCTCAACGGGAGAGACCCAGTACTTC.

At least ten counts were recorded for this clonotype. The chain employs TRBV20-1 and TRBJ1-1; D uncertain. Deletions cut 3 bases from V and 2 bases from J, with 4 bases between. Germline V lookup: CDR1 DFQATT, CDR2 SNEGSKA (reference sequence). CDR3 length: 11 amino acids. The CDR3 DNA reads TGCAGTGCTAGCAGAAACACTGAAGCTTTCTTT. It encodes CSASRNTEAFF.

This clonotype was detected only a few times. This chain connects TRBV5-6 to TRBJ2-5; 8 bases fit TRBD2. This CDR3 contains 18 residues. Germline V CDR1 and CDR2: SGHDT, YYEEEE. The V segment lost 4 bases and the J segment 5 bases; nucleotides outside the gene matches: 19. CDR3 nucleotide sequence: TGTGCCAGCAGCGTCGCCGGCGGGGGGCTCCGGGGCAGGGAGACCCAGTACTTC. Protein sequence: CASSVAGGGLRGRETQYF.

This clonotype appeared once. V is TRBV7-6 and J is TRBJ2-7, with D possibly being TRBD2 (5 bases). Germline values: CDR1 SGHVS, CDR2 FNYEAQ. Trimming took 0 bases from V and 0 from J, leaving 12 bases between them. The CDR3 contains 16 residues. The CDR3: CASSLAQAEVSYEQYF. The DNA of the CDR3 is TGTGCCAGCAGCTTAGCGCAGGCGGAGGTCTCCTACGAGCAGTACTTC.

This clonotype was recorded at least ten times. The chain combines TRBV2 with TRBJ1-5; weak D call: TRBD1 (5 bases). CDR1 and CDR2 (germline): SNHLY, FYNNEI. Deletions cut 0 bases from V and 7 bases from J, with 13 bases between. The CDR3 runs to 15 residues. The CDR3 loop reads CASSEARTRGQPQHF. For the CDR3, the DNA is TGTGCCAGCAGTGAAGCACGGACTAGGGGACAGCCCCAGCATTTT.

Ten or more counts support this clonotype. The V call is TRBV20-1, the J call TRBJ2-5; TRBD2 aligns across 12 bases. CDR1 DFQATT and CDR2 SNEGSKA come from the germline V gene (reference sequence). This CDR3 contains 18 residues. V shed 5 bases, J shed 1 base, and the junction held 14 bases outside the gene matches. CDR3 nucleotides: TGCAGTGCTTCCAAGGGGGCTCGGGGACTAGCGGGCCAAGAGACCCAGTACTTC. Protein: CSASKGARGLAGQETQYF.

At least ten counts were recorded for this clonotype. The chain couples TRBV27 to TRBJ1-2, with 8 bases aligning to TRBD1. Germline values: CDR1 MNHEY, CDR2 SMNVEV (reference sequence). This CDR3 spans 12 amino acids. J was trimmed by 7 bases and V by 6 bases; bases with no gene match: 4. CDR3 sequence: CASRDRVFGYTF. CDR3 sequence (DNA): TGTGCCAGCAGGGACAGGGTATTTGGCTACACCTTC.

The J gene is TRBJ1-5, the V gene TRBV12-3 or TRBV12-4; 7 bases fit TRBD1. This CDR3 region has 15 residues. V lost 5 bases to trimming and J lost 2 bases; unmatched junction nucleotides: 6. The CDR3, as DNA: TGTGCCAGCAGTCCGACAGGGAGGGGCAATCAGCCCCAGCATTTT. Protein: CASSPTGRGNQPQHF.

The rearrangement uses TRBV30 and TRBJ2-6; D call uncertain. This CDR3 region has 15 residues. Trimming cost V 5 bases and J 1 base, with 12 bases left between them. CDR1 and CDR2 from the germline V gene are GTSNPN and SVGIG (reference sequence). CDR3 residues: CAWGLYFSGANVLTF. CDR3 nucleotide sequence: TGTGCCTGGGGCCTTTACTTTTCTGGGGCCAACGTCCTGACTTTC.

This clonotype has a count of ten or more. Written as DNA, the CDR3 is TGTGCCAGCATTTCAAGGGGCTACGAGCAGTACTTC. This encodes CASISRGYEQYF. The V gene is TRBV27, the J gene TRBJ2-7, with D perhaps TRBD1 (5 bases). This CDR3 is built from 12 residues. Trimming shortened V by 7 bases and J by 3 bases, and 10 bases separated the two germline ends. Germline V gene data show CDR1 as MNHEY and CDR2 as SMNVEV (reference sequence).